This T cell receptor (beta chain) emerged from a study of T cell responses to AZD1222 COVID-19 vaccine. Study-wide background: Second doses that came at about 4 or about 12 weeks were put together.

The CDR3 is 15 residues long. CDR1 and CDR2 (germline): SGHAT, FQNNGV. V dropped 0 bases and J dropped 3 bases, with 12 bases sitting between them. General study points: Spike as a whole was targeted by vaccine-associated CD4 TCRs, dominant at 160-218 and 743-854. Reports indicate that nearly half of spike-specific TCRs are directed at unmutated variant regions. Females outnumbered males among donors, who were mostly white British; clonal diversity was possibly underestimated.

In regard to this clone: Its antigen is undetermined.

Method: immunoSEQ multiplex PCR; TCRdb's copy keeps in-frame clones and lacks some. This table holds 150,000 or so clones, 90% found once. This receptor was taken from an adult in good health. The chain combines TRBV11-2 with TRBJ2-7; possibly TRBD1 for D (6 bases). The sequenced sample was peripheral blood, obtained on day 0 of AZD1222 vaccination. The CDR3: CASSLDRGNFYEQYF. As DNA, the CDR3 is TGTGCCAGCAGCTTAGATAGGGGGAACTTCTACGAGCAGTACTTC.